This entry lists 29 T cell receptor beta chains sequenced from one sample in a study of T cell responses to AZD1222 COVID-19 vaccine. Produced via immunoSEQ multiplex PCR; TCRdb's table is partial and in-frame only. The repertoire consists of 130,000 or so clones, with under 95% occurring once and the leading ten covering approximately 3.3%. Sequences were derived from peripheral blood, sampled on day 0 of AZD1222 vaccination. The receptors here all came from an adult in good health.

The V and J genes are TRBV4-2 and TRBJ2-7; possible D gene TRBD1, 5 bases. The CDR3 runs 18 residues. Germline values: CDR1 LGHNA, CDR2 YNFKEQ. Deletions cut 0 bases from V and 0 bases from J, with 18 bases between. The CDR3 sequence: CASSQDMGQGLLSYEQYF. The CDR3 DNA reads TGTGCCAGCAGCCAAGATATGGGGCAGGGCCTCCTCTCCTACGAGCAGTACTTC.

The rearrangement uses TRBV2 and TRBJ1-5, with D uncertain. CDR3 length equals 15 residues. The V end was cut by 4 bases, the J end by 0 bases, with 10 bases between. Per the germline V gene, CDR1 is SNHLY and CDR2 is FYNNEI. This CDR3 reads CASSAARTSNQPQHF. The CDR3 nucleotides are TGTGCCAGCAGTGCCGCCAGGACTAGCAATCAGCCCCAGCATTTT.

The gene calls are TRBV28 and TRBJ2-7; 10 nucleotides agree with TRBD2. This CDR3 is built from 16 residues. The V gene's germline CDR1 is MDHEN and CDR2 SYDVKM. The V gene end was trimmed by 6 bases and the J gene end by 2 bases; junction bases not matched to a gene: 10. DNA of the CDR3: TGTGCCAGCAGGACGCCAGGCCTAGCGGGAGCCTACGAGCAGTACTTC. Amino acid sequence: CASRTPGLAGAYEQYF.

The chain employs TRBV6-6 and TRBJ1-4; 9 nucleotides align to TRBD1. J lost 5 bases, V lost 6 bases, and 10 bases had no gene match. The CDR3 has 16 residues. Germline V gene data show CDR1 as MNHNY and CDR2 as SVGAGI (reference sequence). CDR3 protein: CASRLTGQGQNEKLFF. In DNA form, the CDR3 reads TGTGCCAGCAGACTAACGGGACAGGGACAAAATGAAAAACTGTTTTTT.

V gene TRBV4-1 combines with J gene TRBJ2-1; perhaps TRBD2 as D (5 bases). V gave up 3 bases and J gave up 9 bases, with 15 bases separating them. The CDR3 covers 14 residues. Germline V gene data show CDR1 as MGHRA and CDR2 as YSYEKL. CDR3: CASSQEVGVGEQFF. As DNA, the CDR3 is TGCGCCAGCAGCCAGGAGGTTGGTGTGGGTGAGCAGTTCTTC.

This sequence joins TRBV5-6 and TRBJ1-6, with D unclear. V was cut by 0 bases and J by 3 bases, with 7 bases left in between. The germline V gene encodes CDR1 SGHDT and CDR2 YYEEEE. The CDR3 consists of 15 residues. The CDR3 DNA reads TGTGCCAGCAGCTTGGCGGGCGGCTATAATTCACCCCTCCACTTT. Protein product: CASSLAGGYNSPLHF. Full variable domain (rest looked up from reference TRBV5-6 and TRBJ1-6): DAGVTQSPTHLIKTRGQQVTLRCSPKSGHDTVSWYQQALGQGPQFIFQYYEEEERQRGNFPDRFSGHQFPNYSSELNVNALLLGDSALYLCASSLAGGYNSPLHFGNGTRLTVT.

The chain couples TRBV25-1 to TRBJ1-4, with 9 bases fitting TRBD1. The CDR3 runs to 14 residues. V lost 4 bases and J lost 8; bases outside the gene matches: 5. From germline, CDR1 is MGHDK and CDR2 SYGVNS. Here the CDR3 reads CASSAGQGLEKLFF. The CDR3 nucleotides read TGTGCCAGCAGTGCCGGACAGGGGCTCGAAAAACTGTTTTTT.

This chain connects TRBV10-1 to TRBJ2-2, with D perhaps TRBD1 or TRBD2 (5 bases each). The CDR3 runs 19 residues. V shed 9 bases and J shed 4 bases, with 30 bases lying between them. Germline CDR1 and CDR2: WNHNN and SYGVQD (reference sequence). The CDR3 sequence: CARTSGWPSRGLSTGELFF. For the CDR3, the DNA is TGCGCCAGGACATCCGGGTGGCCAAGTCGGGGCTTAAGCACCGGGGAGCTGTTTTTT.

The chain recombines TRBV28 with TRBJ2-7; a weak D match, TRBD1 (6 bases). The CDR3 runs to 14 residues. Trimming took off 6 bases at V and 3 bases at J, with 15 bases between the two ends. In germline, CDR1 is MDHEN, CDR2 SYDVKM. CDR3 in DNA: TGTGCCAGCAGCTCCCCGGGACATATCTACGAGCAGTACTTC. Residues: CASSSPGHIYEQYF.

The CDR3 DNA is TGCAGCGTTGAAGATCTAAGGGTGGCAGCTTTCTTT. This sequence encodes CSVEDLRVAAFF. The rearrangement links TRBV29-1 to TRBJ1-1; D uncertain. Trimming took off 0 bases at V and 10 bases at J, with 12 bases between the two ends. Germline V lookup: CDR1 SQVTM, CDR2 ANQGSEA. The CDR3 has 12 residues.

The chain links TRBV12-3 or TRBV12-4 to TRBJ1-3; D unresolved. The CDR3 sequence is 12 residues long. Trimming cost V 6 bases and J 3 bases, with 6 bases left between them. The CDR3 DNA is TGTGCCAGCAGCCGCTATGGAAACACCATATATTTT. Its translation: CASSRYGNTIYF.

The chain employs TRBV6-5 and TRBJ2-1; TRBD2 aligns across 8 bases. From germline, CDR1 is MNHEY and CDR2 SVGAGI. The trim removed 7 bases at V and 8 bases at J, leaving 13 bases unmatched. This CDR3 is 15 amino acids long. CDR3 sequence reads: CASTLESGSVDEQFF. The CDR3 region has the DNA TGTGCCAGCACCTTAGAGAGCGGGAGTGTAGATGAGCAGTTCTTC.

The chain links TRBV9 to TRBJ2-3, with unresolved D. The germline CDR1 and CDR2 sequences are SGDLS and YYNGEE. CDR3 length: 15 residues. Trimming removed 1 base from V and 0 bases from J, with 9 bases in between. CDR3: CASSVSGGSTDTQYF. For the CDR3, the DNA is TGTGCCAGCAGCGTATCGGGCGGAAGCACAGATACGCAGTATTTT.

The CDR3 DNA follows: TGTGCCTGGAGCGGAGGGGCGGGCTACACCTTC. Encoded protein: CAWSGGAGYTF. The V call is TRBV30, the J call TRBJ1-2; tentatively, D is TRBD1 (5 bases). There are 11 residues in the CDR3. Germline V gene sequence: CDR1 GTSNPN, CDR2 SVGIG (reference sequence). Deletions cut 3 bases from V and 8 bases from J, with 10 bases between.

The chain has TRBV5-6 and TRBJ1-6; 8 bases are a match to TRBD1. V shed 2 bases and J 9 bases; nucleotides not matched to a gene: 4. This CDR3 has 14 amino acids. Germline V lookup: CDR1 SGHDT, CDR2 YYEEEE. This CDR3 is CASSFGQGGSPLHF. The CDR3 region has the DNA TGTGCCAGCAGCTTCGGACAGGGAGGTTCACCCCTCCACTTT.

This chain links TRBV11-2 with TRBJ2-7; TRBD2 matches at 9 bases. Germline V lookup: CDR1 SGHAT, CDR2 FQNNGV. The CDR3 covers 15 residues. After removal of 5 bases from V and 3 bases from J, the junction contained 8 bases not matched to a gene. This chain's CDR3 is CASSPRIAGVYEQYF. The CDR3 coding sequence is TGTGCCAGCAGCCCCCGAATAGCGGGGGTCTACGAGCAGTACTTC.

This clone was counted a single time. This CDR3 reads CASSLFRDGYNYGYTF. CDR3 nucleotide sequence: TGTGCCAGCAGTTTATTCCGGGATGGGTACAACTATGGCTACACCTTC. The chain employs TRBV27 and TRBJ1-2, with D uncertain. The CDR3 totals 16 residues. Germline V gene sequence: CDR1 MNHEY, CDR2 SMNVEV (reference sequence). The germline V and J ends were trimmed by 1 base and 2 bases, with 14 bases remaining between them.

V gene TRBV27 combines with J gene TRBJ1-5; no definite D call. Trimming pared 5 bases from V and 0 bases from J, leaving 11 bases between. In germline, CDR1 is MNHEY, CDR2 SMNVEV (reference sequence). The CDR3 runs to 15 residues. This CDR3 reads CASSIEGYSNQPQHF. The CDR3 DNA sequence: TGTGCCAGCAGTATCGAGGGATATAGCAATCAGCCCCAGCATTTT.

This chain connects TRBV12-5 to TRBJ1-5; 7 nucleotides align to TRBD1. CDR3 size: 13 residues. The germline gives CDR1 LGHNT, CDR2 FRNRAP. The junction had 2 bases not matched to a gene; V was cut back by 5 bases and J by 4 bases. The CDR3 DNA sequence: TGTGCTAGTGGTACAGGGGTGAATCAGCCCCAGCATTTT. This sequence encodes CASGTGVNQPQHF.

Only one count was recorded for this clone. The rearrangement joins TRBV30 to TRBJ2-3; D may be TRBD2 (5 bases). Deletions cut 1 base from V and 5 bases from J, with 19 bases between. The CDR3 is 16 residues long. CDR1 and CDR2 (germline): GTSNPN, SVGIG (reference sequence). CDR3 DNA sequence: TGTGCCTGGAGTGACTTCGGGGTAACATCAGGAGATACGCAGTATTTT. This sequence encodes CAWSDFGVTSGDTQYF.

V and J are TRBV30 and TRBJ2-1, with D possibly matching TRBD1 (5 bases). Germline assignment: CDR1 GTSNPN and CDR2 SVGIG (reference sequence). V was clipped by 2 bases and J by 9 bases, with 20 bases between them. There are 15 residues in the CDR3. Written as DNA, the CDR3 is TGTGCCTGGAGTACTGGGGCAGGTAGCTATGGTGAGCAGTTCTTC. Protein product: CAWSTGAGSYGEQFF.

The chain joins TRBV24-1 to TRBJ2-7, with D hard to call. Deletions cut 3 bases from V and 4 bases from J, with 3 bases between. CDR1 is KGHDR, CDR2 SFDVKD, per germline. This CDR3 region has 11 residues. CDR3 sequence: CATSDRYEQYF. DNA for the CDR3: TGTGCCACCAGTGATCGATACGAGCAGTACTTC.

The J gene is TRBJ1-6, the V gene TRBV9; D remains unclear. Per the germline V gene, CDR1 is SGDLS and CDR2 is YYNGEE. Trimming shortened V by 0 bases and J by 6 bases, and 10 bases separated the two germline ends. The CDR3 extends over 15 amino acids. The CDR3 bases are TGTGCCAGCAGCGTAGCTCCGGAATTTAATTCACCCCTCCACTTT. It encodes CASSVAPEFNSPLHF.

The chain recombines TRBV5-1 with TRBJ2-3; 7 bases line up with TRBD1. The CDR3 has 14 amino acids. The V segment lost 4 bases and the J segment 0 bases; nucleotides outside the gene matches: 2. In germline, CDR1 is SGHRS, CDR2 YFSETQ. Here the CDR3 reads CASSLDRSTDTQYF. CDR3 bases: TGCGCCAGCAGCCTGGACAGGAGCACAGATACGCAGTATTTT.

Here the CDR3 DNA reads TGTGCCATCAGTGAGTCGCCCACAGCGTCGGCTAACTATGGCTACACCTTC. It encodes CAISESPTASANYGYTF. The rearrangement joins TRBV10-3 to TRBJ1-2; D unresolved. This CDR3 has 17 residues. The V end lost 0 bases, the J end lost 0 bases, and 14 bases lay between the germline ends. The germline V gene has CDR1 ENHRY and CDR2 SYGVKD.

This chain links TRBV5-8 with TRBJ2-1, with TRBD2 matching 11 bases. The CDR3 is made up of 16 amino acids. CDR1 SGHTS and CDR2 YDEGEE come from the germline V gene. J gave up 8 bases and V 1 base, and 8 bases lay outside the gene matches. The CDR3 loop is CASSLLSGRAEDEQFF. CDR3 nucleotide sequence: TGTGCCAGCAGCTTGCTTAGCGGGAGGGCCGAAGATGAGCAGTTCTTC.

Only one count was recorded for this clone. This chain joins TRBV11-2 and TRBJ2-5, with D perhaps matching TRBD2 (6 bases). Looked up from germline, CDR1 is SGHAT and CDR2 is FQNNGV. The CDR3 length is 12 residues. Trimming removed 8 bases from V and 4 bases from J, with 11 bases in between. The CDR3 spells CASATGGETQYF. DNA of the CDR3: TGTGCCAGCGCTACCGGGGGAGAGACCCAGTACTTC.

V is TRBV19 and J is TRBJ1-5; TRBD1 is a possible D gene (5 bases). In germline, CDR1 is LNHDA, CDR2 SQIVND (reference sequence). The V end was cut by 5 bases, the J end by 10 bases, with 18 bases between. The CDR3 is 14 residues long. The CDR3 DNA sequence: TGTGCCAGTAGTTCCCGGACGGTGCGGGACCCCCAGCATTTT. The encoded protein is CASSSRTVRDPQHF.

The rearrangement uses TRBV28 and TRBJ2-2; D is undetermined. CDR1 is MDHEN, CDR2 SYDVKM, per germline. V gave up 11 bases and J gave up 1 base, with 14 bases separating them. The CDR3 is 14 amino acids. The CDR3 bases are TGTGCCGGCCAAGGGAACAAGAACACCGGGGAGCTGTTTTTT. Protein sequence: CAGQGNKNTGELFF.